A selection of T cell receptor beta chains follows, all from one sample in a study of CD8+CD57+ T cells in acquired aplastic anemia. In TCRdb, the reads were re-called with MiXCR into one record per CDR3 protein. The sample consists of some 200,000 distinct CDR3 sequences, 40% to 55% of them appearing once. Sequenced material: sorted CD4+, CD8+, or CD8+CD57+ T cells (not recorded which) from PBMCs. The receptors here all came from a human donor with aplastic anemia. Each CDR3 is given with its conserved first and last residue. The D gene is left open where the match is weak. The size entry is marked missing in some rows and otherwise reads once, few, many or a size class.

d_call: TRBD1
clone_size: NA
v_call: TRBV15
j_call: TRBJ2-7
cdr3_nt: TGTGCCACCAGCAGAGAAAAGGGACAGGGCGCGTACGAGCAGTACTTC
cdr3_aa: CATSREKGQGAYEQYF

d_call: NA
clone_size: many
v_call: TRBV20-1
j_call: TRBJ2-2
cdr3_nt: TGCAGTGCCCCCGACGGCGGATCGAACACCGGGGAGCTGTTTTTT
cdr3_aa: CSAPDGGSNTGELFF

d_call: NA
clone_size: NA
v_call: TRBV10-1
j_call: TRBJ2-2
cdr3_nt: TGTGCCAGCAGCGTAGGATTCCGGCGGAAGAACACCGGGGAGCTGTTTTTT
cdr3_aa: CASSVGFRRKNTGELFF

d_call: NA
clone_size: NA
v_call: TRBV2
j_call: TRBJ2-7
cdr3_nt: TGTGCCAGCAGGAGGGTTAGCTACGTGCAGTACTTC
cdr3_aa: CASRRVSYVQYF

d_call: NA
clone_size: once
v_call: TRBV2
j_call: TRBJ1-1
cdr3_nt: TGTGCCACCACCTTGGTGGAGAACACTGAAGCTTTCTTT
cdr3_aa: CATTLVENTEAFF

d_call: TRBD1
clone_size: once
v_call: TRBV19
j_call: TRBJ1-1
cdr3_nt: TGTGCCAGTAGGGGGACAGCGAACACTGAAGCTTTCTTT
cdr3_aa: CASRGTANTEAFF

d_call: TRBD1
clone_size: many
v_call: TRBV12-5
j_call: TRBJ2-7
cdr3_nt: TGTGCTAGTGGTTTTCCCCTGACAGGGGGCCACGAGCAGTACTTC
cdr3_aa: CASGFPLTGGHEQYF

d_call: NA
clone_size: many
v_call: TRBV5-1
j_call: TRBJ1-1
cdr3_nt: TGCGCCAGCAGCTTGGACAGGCCGCACACTGAAGCTTTCTTT
cdr3_aa: CASSLDRPHTEAFF

d_call: TRBD1
clone_size: NA
v_call: TRBV27
j_call: TRBJ1-6
cdr3_nt: TGTGCCAGCAGGGGACAGGGGGTCGGTAATTCACCCCTCCACTTT
cdr3_aa: CASRGQGVGNSPLHF

d_call: NA
clone_size: NA
v_call: TRBV15
j_call: TRBJ1-6
cdr3_nt: TGTGCCACCAGCCGCTACCCCATCAGGGGTTGGAATTCACCCCTCCACTTT
cdr3_aa: CATSRYPIRGWNSPLHF

d_call: NA
clone_size: once
v_call: TRBV5-5
j_call: TRBJ2-1
cdr3_nt: TGTGCCAGCAGCTTGGTCCGGGGGCACTTTGAGCAGTTCTTC
cdr3_aa: CASSLVRGHFEQFF

d_call: NA
clone_size: NA
v_call: TRBV11-2
j_call: TRBJ2-3
cdr3_nt: TGTGCCAGCAGCTTAAGGTTTGCTAGCCGCACAGATACGCAGTATTTT
cdr3_aa: CASSLRFASRTDTQYF

d_call: TRBD2
clone_size: NA
v_call: TRBV7-8
j_call: TRBJ2-1
cdr3_nt: TGTGCCAGCAGCTTAATGGCGGGAGTGCCTAATGAGCAGTTCTTC
cdr3_aa: CASSLMAGVPNEQFF

d_call: NA
clone_size: NA
v_call: TRBV12-3/TRBV12-4
j_call: TRBJ1-6
cdr3_nt: TGTGCCAGCAGTTTAATGGATTCACCCCTCCACTTT
cdr3_aa: CASSLMDSPLHF

d_call: TRBD2
clone_size: NA
v_call: TRBV11-2
j_call: TRBJ2-1
cdr3_nt: TGTGCCAGCAGCTTAGTCACAGCGGGAGCGTGGTACAATGAGCAGTTCTTC
cdr3_aa: CASSLVTAGAWYNEQFF

d_call: NA
clone_size: NA
v_call: TRBV15
j_call: TRBJ2-7
cdr3_nt: TGTGCCACCAGCCCCGGGGAATCGGGGAGTGGGTACGAGCAGTACTTC
cdr3_aa: CATSPGESGSGYEQYF

d_call: NA
clone_size: once
v_call: TRBV5-1
j_call: TRBJ2-7
cdr3_nt: TGCGCCAGCAGCTTGGAGGGTTCGGGGGAGCAGTACTTC
cdr3_aa: CASSLEGSGEQYF

d_call: TRBD2
clone_size: few
v_call: TRBV11-2
j_call: TRBJ2-1
cdr3_nt: TGTGCCAGCAGCTCTTTAGGGGCCGGGAGGGCCCGCAATGAGCAGTTCTTC
cdr3_aa: CASSSLGAGRARNEQFF

d_call: NA
clone_size: many
v_call: TRBV4-3
j_call: TRBJ1-2
cdr3_nt: TGCGCCAGCAGCCAAGATCGGCAGGGTAGCTATGGCTACACCTTC
cdr3_aa: CASSQDRQGSYGYTF

d_call: TRBD1
clone_size: NA
v_call: TRBV27
j_call: TRBJ2-2
cdr3_nt: TGTGCCAGCAGTTTAACGACAGGGGCGGTCGGGGAGCTGTTTTTT
cdr3_aa: CASSLTTGAVGELFF

d_call: NA
clone_size: NA
v_call: TRBV15
j_call: TRBJ2-3
cdr3_nt: TGTGCCACCAGCAGAGATAACGCGGGCGGTACGCAGTATTTT
cdr3_aa: CATSRDNAGGTQYF

d_call: NA
clone_size: NA
v_call: TRBV30
j_call: TRBJ2-7
cdr3_nt: TGTGCCTGGAGTGTATGGGGGGGCACGCAGTACGAGCAGTACTTC
cdr3_aa: CAWSVWGGTQYEQYF

d_call: TRBD1
clone_size: few
v_call: TRBV20-1
j_call: TRBJ2-3
cdr3_nt: TGCAGTGCTAGGACAGGGGGCATTAGCACAGATACGCAGTATTTT
cdr3_aa: CSARTGGISTDTQYF

d_call: NA
clone_size: NA
v_call: TRBV7-2
j_call: TRBJ1-2
cdr3_nt: TGTGCCAGCAGCTTAGAGTGGCACTATGGCTACACCTTC
cdr3_aa: CASSLEWHYGYTF

d_call: TRBD2
clone_size: once
v_call: TRBV24-1
j_call: TRBJ2-7
cdr3_nt: TGTGCCACCAGTGATTTAGGTGGGAAGACTAGCGGGGTCTACGAGCAGTACTTC
cdr3_aa: CATSDLGGKTSGVYEQYF

d_call: NA
clone_size: many
v_call: TRBV12-3/TRBV12-4
j_call: TRBJ2-5
cdr3_nt: TGTGCCAGCAGTTTTTCGGGCATCCAAGAGACCCAGTACTTC
cdr3_aa: CASSFSGIQETQYF

d_call: TRBD2
clone_size: NA
v_call: TRBV24-1
j_call: TRBJ2-3
cdr3_nt: TGTGCCACCAGAGCGGGACTATCGACAGATACGCAGTATTTT
cdr3_aa: CATRAGLSTDTQYF